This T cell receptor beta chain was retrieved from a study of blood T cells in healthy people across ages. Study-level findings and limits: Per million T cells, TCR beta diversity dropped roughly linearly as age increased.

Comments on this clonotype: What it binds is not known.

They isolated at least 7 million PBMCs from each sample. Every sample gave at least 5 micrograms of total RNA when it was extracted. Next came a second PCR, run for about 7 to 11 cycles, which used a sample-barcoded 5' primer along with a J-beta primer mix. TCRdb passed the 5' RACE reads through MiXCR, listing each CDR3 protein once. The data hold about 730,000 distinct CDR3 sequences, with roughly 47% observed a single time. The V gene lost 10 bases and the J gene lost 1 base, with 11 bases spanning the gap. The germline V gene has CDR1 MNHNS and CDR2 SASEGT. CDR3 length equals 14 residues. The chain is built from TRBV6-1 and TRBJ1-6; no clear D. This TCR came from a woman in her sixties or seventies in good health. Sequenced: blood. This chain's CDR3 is CATTTRSYNSPLHF. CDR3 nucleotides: TGTGCCACCACGACAAGGTCCTATAATTCACCCCTCCACTTT.